This record concerns one T cell receptor (beta chain) sequence. Its antigen is as yet unknown. The beta constant-region primer was an equimolar mix of two oligonucleotides covering TRBC1 and TRBC2. Four rounds of PCR amplified the ligated cDNA using nested alpha and beta constant-region primers plus SP2. TCRdb processed the UMI-ligation and nested PCR reads anew with MiXCR; each CDR3 protein has one entry. The table has 150,000 or so distinct CDR3 sequences, over 20% seen once. This entry is derived from a study of naive and memory T cell subsets. After the first PCR, alpha and beta chain libraries were processed separately. V was shortened by 7 bases and J by 5 bases, with 17 bases between the two germline ends. The germline V gene has CDR1 SEHNR and CDR2 FQNEAQ (reference sequence). The CDR3 runs to 15 residues. Broader study findings: Especially in CD8 cells, naive repertoires contained a few larger clonotypes, possibly CD45RA-re-expressing memory cells.

This clonotype originated in a human donor in good health. The source material was naive CD4+ T cells from blood. The gene calls are TRBV7-9 and TRBJ1-4; the D gene is possibly TRBD1 (5 bases). CDR3 bases: TGTGCCAGCAACACTATGACAGCGCAGAATGAAAAACTGTTTTTT. Translated, it gives CASNTMTAQNEKLFF. The variable domain in full, with the rest retrieved from reference TRBV7-9 and TRBJ1-4, is DTGVSQNPRHKITKRGQNVTFRCDPISEHNRLYWYRQTLGQGPEFLTYFQNEAQLEKSRLLSDRFSAERPKGSFSTLEIQRTEQGDSAMYLCASNTMTAQNEKLFFGSGTQLSVL.